This TCR beta chain was recorded in a study of shared clonotypes between healthy human individuals. The method was immunoSEQ multiplex PCR; TCRdb's version includes in-frame clones alone and lacks a portion of them. Found here are over 2,000,000 clones, roughly 95% of them singletons; the top ten hold less than 2%. This CDR3 comprises 13 residues. Germline lookup yields CDR1 SNHLY and CDR2 FYNNEI. The V gene lost 6 bases and the J gene lost 6 bases, with 14 bases spanning the gap. The naive CD8 subset, CD45RO-negative cells positively selected for CCR7, excluded terminally differentiated effector memory CD45RA+ cells.

This chain links TRBV2 with TRBJ1-2; D might be TRBD1 (6 bases). The sample taken for sequencing was naive CD8+ T cells from PBMCs. The clonotype was recovered from a man younger than 35 in good health. Some clones in this sample may be carry-over from other donors' samples. This CDR3 is CASRDRLLDGYTF. The CDR3 DNA follows: TGTGCCAGCAGGGACAGACTCCTAGATGGCTACACCTTC.